Listed below are T cell receptor beta chains from one sample, sequenced in a study of metastatic and nonmetastatic thyroid tumors. TCRdb reanalyzed the PCR reads via MiXCR. Here the sample spans 7,800 or so clones, around a fifth being singletons. Sample: adjacent normal tissue. The receptors were sampled from a female donor with papillary thyroid cancer or a benign thyroid nodule (not recorded which). Some clones in this sample may be carry-over from other donors' samples. Each CDR3 is given with its conserved first and last residue. D genes are given only for firm matches. Only some rows state a clone size, as once, few, many or a class for expanded clones.

cdr3_nt	cdr3_aa	v_call	j_call	d_call	clone_size
TGTGCCAGCAGCGGGACAGGGTACGAAGCTTTCTTT	CASSGTGYEAFF	TRBV5-6	TRBJ1-1	TRBD1	medium-sized
TGCGCCAGCAGCTTAGGACAGGGGGCCTACGAGCAGTACTTC	CASSLGQGAYEQYF	TRBV5-1	TRBJ2-7	TRBD1	.
TGTGCCAGTAGTATAGGGACAGGGTCTGGAAACACCATATATTTT	CASSIGTGSGNTIYF	TRBV19	TRBJ1-3	TRBD1	.
TGTGCCAGCAGCTCACGGGGAACTCAGCCCCAGCATTTT	CASSSRGTQPQHF	TRBV5-5	TRBJ1-5	.	once
TGTGCCAGCAGCTTGCTACAGGGTTCTGAAGCTTTCTTT	CASSLLQGSEAFF	TRBV11-2	TRBJ1-1	.	few
TGTGCCAGCAGCTTAGTGGGGACTAGGACAGATACGCAGTATTTT	CASSLVGTRTDTQYF	TRBV7-8	TRBJ2-3	TRBD2	medium-sized
TGTGCCAGCAGATATTCAGGGGAGTCCACCGGGGAGCTGTTTTTT	CASRYSGESTGELFF	TRBV28	TRBJ2-2	.	few
TGTGCCAGCAGCAGGACTAGAATCGACAATGAGCAGTTCTTC	CASSRTRIDNEQFF	TRBV11-2	TRBJ2-1	TRBD2	medium-sized
TGTGCCAGCAGCCCGCCCGGGGCAGGGGGCTATGGCTACACCTTC	CASSPPGAGGYGYTF	TRBV2	TRBJ1-2	TRBD1	medium-sized
TGCAGTGCTCCCGGACTAGCGGGGGGTAGGCACGGCACAGATACGCAGTATTTT	CSAPGLAGGRHGTDTQYF	TRBV20-1	TRBJ2-3	TRBD2	medium-sized
TGTGCCAGCACAACCCTTCTGTTCGGGCAAACTGAAGCTTTCTTT	CASTTLLFGQTEAFF	TRBV11-3	TRBJ1-1	.	.
TGCGCCAGCAGCTTCGAGGGACTGAGCTACGAGCAGTACTTC	CASSFEGLSYEQYF	TRBV4-1	TRBJ2-7	.	.
TGTGCCAGCAGTGCGGGCAGGGCCGGGGGAAACACTGAAGCTTTCTTT	CASSAGRAGGNTEAFF	TRBV6-1	TRBJ1-1	.	.
TGTGCCAGCAGCTTAAAGTTTGGGGAGAGAGGTGAAGCTTTCTTT	CASSLKFGERGEAFF	TRBV7-6	TRBJ1-1	.	.
TGCAGTGCTAGAGGGGCGGACGGAAACCGGGTGGGCAATGAGCAGTTCTTC	CSARGADGNRVGNEQFF	TRBV20-1	TRBJ2-1	.	medium-sized
TGTGCCTGGAGTGTCCCCGGGGAGCTGTTTTTT	CAWSVPGELFF	TRBV30	TRBJ2-2	.	.
TGCGCCAGTAGCTTGGAATCGGCCCAAGAGACCCAGTACTTC	CASSLESAQETQYF	TRBV5-1	TRBJ2-5	.	.
TGTGCCAGCAAAACCTCCGAGACAGGGAATAATTCACCCCTCCACTTT	CASKTSETGNNSPLHF	TRBV6-1	TRBJ1-6	TRBD1	medium-sized
TGTGCCAGCAGTTTAAGTAGGTGGACAGCCGATGGCTACACCTTC	CASSLSRWTADGYTF	TRBV27	TRBJ1-2	.	few
TGTGCCAGTACCTCGGGACAGGGAAGGGCTCGGGCTGAAGCTTTCTTT	CASTSGQGRARAEAFF	TRBV19	TRBJ1-1	TRBD1	many
TGTGCCAGCAGTCAACTACCTCTTAGGGAGCAGTACTTC	CASSQLPLREQYF	TRBV27	TRBJ2-7	.	many
TGTGCCACCTCCCGGGGTGACAGGGAAGATACGCAGTATTTT	CATSRGDREDTQYF	TRBV6-1	TRBJ2-3	TRBD1	medium-sized
TGCGCCAGCAGCTTGAGTAGCCAAACCGGTGCTTTCTTT	CASSLSSQTGAFF	TRBV5-1	TRBJ1-1	.	few
TGTGCCAGCAGTCCACGGGGGGCCCAGGAGACCCAGTACTTC	CASSPRGAQETQYF	TRBV6-1	TRBJ2-5	.	.
TGTGCCAGCAGTTTATTATGGGATTGGATCGAAGGCACTGAAGCTTTCTTT	CASSLLWDWIEGTEAFF	TRBV27	TRBJ1-1	.	medium-sized
TGTGCCTGGAGTCAAAACGAGAGAGATACGCAGTATTTT	CAWSQNERDTQYF	TRBV30	TRBJ2-3	.	many
TGTGCCAGCAGCTTGACGGACAGGGTCTATGGCTACACCTTC	CASSLTDRVYGYTF	TRBV7-9	TRBJ1-2	TRBD1	medium-sized
TGTGCCAGCAGCCAATCGACAGGGGACTATGGCTACACCTTC	CASSQSTGDYGYTF	TRBV3-1	TRBJ1-2	TRBD1	.
TGTGCCAGCAGCCTCCCCGACAGGTATTATGGCTACACCTTC	CASSLPDRYYGYTF	TRBV13	TRBJ1-2	.	medium-sized
TGTGCCAGCAGTTTAATGATCAATCAGCCCCAGCATTTT	CASSLMINQPQHF	TRBV12-3/TRBV12-4	TRBJ1-5	.	medium-sized
TGTGCCACCAGCAGAGTGGCTAGCTGGAGGGACGAGCAGTACTTC	CATSRVASWRDEQYF	TRBV15	TRBJ2-7	.	.
TGTGCCAGCAGCCAAGGGGGGGACGGTACTTCTGGAAACACCATATATTTT	CASSQGGDGTSGNTIYF	TRBV3-1	TRBJ1-3	.	many
TGTGCCAGCAGCCAAGCCCCTAATGAAAAACTGTTTTTT	CASSQAPNEKLFF	TRBV4-2	TRBJ1-4	.	medium-sized
TGTGCCAGCAGCGGGGGAGGGGTTGTCAATGAGCAGTTCTTC	CASSGGGVVNEQFF	TRBV4-2	TRBJ2-1	TRBD2	.
TGTGCCAGCAGCGTAGACCCTGCTTTCTTT	CASSVDPAFF	TRBV9	TRBJ1-1	.	many
TGCAGTGCCCCCCGTACAACGGGGGGTTACTACGAGCAGTACTTC	CSAPRTTGGYYEQYF	TRBV20-1	TRBJ2-7	TRBD2	.
TGTGCCACCAGTGTGTGGCAGGGCTGGGACACTGGAGCTTTCTTT	CATSVWQGWDTGAFF	TRBV24-1	TRBJ1-1	.	.
TGTGCCAGCAGCATCCCAGGGATCTACGAGCAGTACTTC	CASSIPGIYEQYF	TRBV6-1	TRBJ2-7	.	few
TGTGCCAGCAGTGGGGCGGAGAATCAGCCCCAGCATTTT	CASSGAENQPQHF	TRBV6-1	TRBJ1-5	.	medium-sized
TGCGCCAGCAGCTCGGGACAGGGGGGTACCTACGAGCAGTACTTC	CASSSGQGGTYEQYF	TRBV5-1	TRBJ2-7	TRBD1	medium-sized
TGCGCCAGCAGCTTGGATGGGGGTTCTGAAGCTTTCTTT	CASSLDGGSEAFF	TRBV5-4	TRBJ1-1	.	many
TGCAGTGCTAGAGCCTCGACAGGAACTATAAACACCATATATTTT	CSARASTGTINTIYF	TRBV20-1	TRBJ1-3	.	.
TGCAGCCTAGGACAGGGCGGCAACTATGGCTACACCTTC	CSLGQGGNYGYTF	TRBV29-1	TRBJ1-2	TRBD1	many